This TCR beta chain is from a study of blood T cells in healthy people across ages (dated by TCRdb to about 2015). Study-wide context: In model experiments, template switching captured about one uniquely barcoded TCR beta cDNA molecule for every two T cells. Age-related changes in TCR beta repertoire diversity were measured in the study by deep sequencing normalized with unique cDNA molecular identifiers. The donors were divided into four age groups: young (average around 16 years), middle-aged (almost 40), aged (around 59) and long-lived (about 90). To avoid experimental bias, donors of different ages were randomly spread across the sequencing lanes. For two donors (one aged 18 to 30 and one aged 80 or older), the study analyzed two additional independent replicas of 1 million unique cDNA reads from the same blood draw.

Donors were 40 or so systemically healthy Caucasian individuals from Russia aged roughly 6 to 90 years. Around 10 milliliters of peripheral blood were collected from each donor into EDTA-treated Vacutainer tubes. PBMCs were isolated by Ficoll-Paque density-gradient centrifugation, with at least 6.5 million obtained per sample. Total RNA, at least 6 micrograms per sample, was extracted from PBMCs with Trizol reagent. For every donor, an aliquot of PBMCs went through flow cytometry to measure the percentages of naive CD45RAhigh/CD27high T cells. This clonotype appeared many times. Its antigen target is currently unknown. Base qualities are not provided; no much larger clone lies one nucleotide away. Here is what the overall study found, with its caveats: Observed TCR beta diversity correlated strongly with the percentage of naive T cells measured by flow cytometry. Because profiling used bulk unsorted PBMCs, naive and antigen-experienced compartments could not be compared conclusively. Estimates of total diversity based on one million sequenced T cells were considered lower bounds and underestimates. The CMV infection status of donors was not known, potentially confounding age-related changes in expanded clonotypes. Compared with the aged group, the long-lived group had more naive CD4+ T cells, fewer expanded clones and increased TCR diversity, suggesting age selection. As age increased, observed TCR beta diversity per million T cells dropped in a roughly linear way, and a significant reduction was already evident by age around 41.

The library was made by 5' RACE. Sequencing relied on an Illumina HiSeq 2500. A second PCR of about 6 to 12 cycles was performed with a sample-barcoded 5' primer and a J-beta primer mix. Each TCR beta cDNA molecule received a unique molecular identifier from a template-switch 5' adaptor carrying 12 random nucleotides. Each sample yielded at least 2.5 million CDR3-containing paired-end reads. First-strand cDNA was synthesized from all RNA with the Mint cDNA synthesis kit, primed by a TRBC-specific oligonucleotide. Following uracil-DNA glycosylase treatment, a first 18-cycle PCR with universal primers M1SS and BC2_uni_R was performed on all cDNA. As for how the authors treated the data: For normalization, 1 million high-quality reads, each with a distinct molecular identifier, were randomly selected from each sample. Reads with shared molecular identifiers were discarded instead of being binned into consensus sequences. MiTCR, run with a Q25 quality threshold and the strictest error-elimination algorithm, handled CDR3 identification, clonotype clustering and error correction. A nonparametric unseen species model using Euler transformation provided a lower-bound estimate of total TCR beta diversity. Using fastp at Q25 and MiXCR, TCRdb reprocessed the public reads and kept productive beta chains. Duplicate CDR3 protein sequences are folded into a single record with the most common DNA and genes. TCRdb's processing, not the study's, gives the V and J calls here. The sample records fewer than 750,000 distinct CDR3 sequences, about 50% of which are singletons. The ten most abundant clones make up approximately 13% of the sample.

Sequences LGHDT (CDR1) and YNNKEL (CDR2) are obtained from the germline V gene (reference sequence). Taken from cysteine to phenylalanine, the CDR3 has 14 residues. The entry retains the CDR3 DNA only, 42 bases that are in frame from base 1. The trim is 3 bases for V and 2 bases for J, with a gap of 9 bases between the germline ends. The origin of this receptor is a woman of 80 years or more in good health. This chain is built from TRBV3-1 and TRBJ2-3, with the D gene too uncertain to name. Specimen: blood. The DNA sequence is TGTGCCAGCAGCCAGACTTATTCCACAGATACGCAGTATTTT. This translates into CASSQTYSTDTQYF.